This paragraph covers one TCR beta chain sequence. The entry originates in a study of T-cell memory formation after mild COVID-19. Background on the study: TCR clusters were largely donor specific.

In TCRdb, the 5' RACE reads were re-called with MiXCR into one record per CDR3 protein. The repertoire holds about 250,000 distinct CDR3 sequences, with 15% to 20% as singletons. Germline CDR1 reads LGHNA; CDR2 reads YNFKEQ. CDR3 length: 17 amino acids. Trimming stripped 1 base from V and 7 bases from J, with 22 bases between. The TCR was taken from a young man who had mild COVID-19 (a few samples of this study predate the infection). Cell type and time point are not known. The sequenced sample was PBMCs or a T cell subset sorted from them (not recorded which). The V and J genes are TRBV4-2 and TRBJ1-2; a possible D gene is TRBD1 (6 bases). CDR3 nucleotide sequence: TGTGCCAGCAGCCAAGGTCTTCGGACAGCTGGGGGTGGTGGCTACACCTTC. Its protein product is CASSQGLRTAGGGGYTF.